A single sample gave rise to the 32 T cell receptor beta chains below, sequenced in a study of CD8+ T cells in alopecia areata. The authors extracted RNA and reverse transcribed it into cDNA as the sequencing template. Using immunoSEQ multiplex PCR, the repertoire was profiled, and TCRdb retains in-frame clones only, with some absent. The sample shows 120,000 or so clones, around 60% of them seen only once. This specimen was CD4+ T cells sorted from blood, taken at week 0. The receptors were sampled from a human donor with alopecia areata.

The chain's CDR3 is CASTPTLGNTEAFF. The CDR3 nucleotides read TGTGCCAGTACCCCCACCCTTGGGAACACTGAAGCTTTCTTT. The chain uses TRBV19 and TRBJ1-1, with unresolved D. V gave up 7 bases and J gave up 1 base, with 13 bases separating them. This CDR3 contains 14 residues. CDR1 is LNHDA and CDR2 is SQIVND in the germline V gene (reference sequence).

This chain joins TRBV5-1 and TRBJ1-4; weak D call: TRBD1 (6 bases). CDR1 SGHRS and CDR2 YFSETQ come from the germline V gene. The CDR3 spans 14 residues. V was shortened by 2 bases and J by 6 bases, with 11 bases between the two germline ends. The CDR3 DNA reads as TGCGCCAGCAGCTTTGGGACACCAGATGAAAAACTGTTTTTT. This encodes CASSFGTPDEKLFF.

The chain uses TRBV7-9 and TRBJ2-5; D may be TRBD2 (5 bases). CDR3 length: 16 residues. The ends were cut back, 7 bases at V and 2 bases at J, with 20 bases in the middle. Germline CDR1 and CDR2: SEHNR and FQNEAQ (reference sequence). In DNA, the CDR3 is TGTGCCAGCAAACTGTCTGCGGCGGGCCAACAAGAGACCCAGTACTTC. Translation gives CASKLSAAGQQETQYF.

V is TRBV5-6 and J is TRBJ1-4; a possible D gene is TRBD1 (6 bases). The CDR3 runs to 15 residues. The V end was cut by 4 bases, the J end by 5 bases, with 15 bases between. Germline CDR1 SGHDT, CDR2 YYEEEE. This CDR3 reads CASSGTGMRNEKLFF. CDR3 nucleotide sequence: TGTGCCAGCAGCGGAACAGGGATGAGGAATGAAAAACTGTTTTTT.

The chain couples TRBV2 to TRBJ1-5; D perhaps matches TRBD1 (6 bases). The CDR3 loop spans 14 amino acids. Germline lookup yields CDR1 SNHLY and CDR2 FYNNEI. Trimming took off 2 bases at V and 9 bases at J, with 14 bases between the two ends. CDR3 coding DNA: TGTGCCAGCAGTGAAACCAGGGGCGGACCGCCCCAGCATTTT. It translates to CASSETRGGPPQHF.

V and J are TRBV9 and TRBJ1-1; tentative D call: TRBD1 (6 bases). CDR3 size: 14 residues. Trimming left V 4 bases short and J 1 base short, with 11 bases between. CDR1 is SGDLS and CDR2 is YYNGEE in the germline V gene. DNA for the CDR3: TGTGCCAGCAGCCAATGGACAGCGAACACTGAAGCTTTCTTT. Translation: CASSQWTANTEAFF. Full variable domain (outside the CDR3, taken from reference TRBV9 and TRBJ1-1): DSGVTQTPKHLITATGQRVTLRCSPRSGDLSVYWYQQSLDQGLQFLIQYYNGEERAKGNILERFSAQQFPDLHSELNLSSLELGDSALYFCASSQWTANTEAFFGQGTRLTVV.

In this sample, this clone turned up once. Here the CDR3 reads CASKNSGRGADTQYF. For the CDR3, the DNA is TGTGCCAGCAAGAATAGCGGGAGAGGAGCAGATACGCAGTATTTT. V is TRBV4-2 and J is TRBJ2-3, with 9 bases matching TRBD2. CDR1 and CDR2 (germline): LGHNA, YNFKEQ. The CDR3 runs to 15 residues. Trimming took 7 bases from V and 4 from J; bases not matched to a gene: 9.

The CDR3 loop is CASSTGLAGSYEQYF. CDR3 sequence (DNA): TGTGCCAGTAGTACAGGACTAGCGGGCTCCTACGAGCAGTACTTC. This rearrangement joins TRBV19 to TRBJ2-7; 11 bases line up with TRBD2. CDR1 and CDR2 from the germline V gene are LNHDA and SQIVND (reference sequence). CDR3 size: 15 residues. Trimming at V came to 4 bases and at J to 0 bases, leaving 2 bases not matched to a gene.

The chain has TRBV5-1 and TRBJ1-5; possibly TRBD1 for D (5 bases). The V and J ends lost 1 base and 3 bases respectively, with 17 bases between them. Germline V gene sequence: CDR1 SGHRS, CDR2 YFSETQ. This CDR3 is built from 17 residues. For the CDR3, the DNA is TGCGCCAGCAGCTTGAACCCCTCGGTAGGGGCCAATCAGCCCCAGCATTTT. The encoded protein is CASSLNPSVGANQPQHF.

The gene calls are TRBV27 and TRBJ2-5; 8 nucleotides match TRBD2. The CDR3 covers 14 residues. From germline, CDR1 is MNHEY and CDR2 SMNVEV (reference sequence). Trimming cost V 4 bases and J 5 bases; bases outside gene matches: 6. The chain's CDR3 is CASSSRGGFETQYF. CDR3 bases: TGTGCCAGCAGTTCTCGGGGGGGATTCGAGACCCAGTACTTC.

For the CDR3, the DNA is TGTGCCAGCAGCTTAGCACAGCTGAACACTGAAGCTTTCTTT. Protein product: CASSLAQLNTEAFF. This chain links TRBV7-9 with TRBJ1-1, with unresolved D. The germline CDR1 and CDR2 sequences are SEHNR and FQNEAQ (reference sequence). With 0 bases removed from V and 0 bases from J, the gap between germline ends came to 5 bases. The CDR3 length is 14 residues.

The chain employs TRBV30 and TRBJ2-7; TRBD2 agrees at 11 bases. Trimming took 4 bases from V and 4 from J; bases not matched to a gene: 3. This CDR3 spans 13 amino acids. The germline gives CDR1 GTSNPN, CDR2 SVGIG (reference sequence). The CDR3: CAWNPSGRYEQYF. In DNA, the CDR3 is TGTGCCTGGAATCCTAGCGGGAGGTACGAGCAGTACTTC.

The chain employs TRBV4-2 and TRBJ2-2, with D hard to call. The CDR3 loop spans 14 amino acids. Trimming took 1 base from V and 2 from J, leaving 5 bases between them. Germline V gene data show CDR1 as LGHNA and CDR2 as YNFKEQ. For the CDR3, the DNA is TGTGCCAGCAGCCAAGCGCGCAACACCGGGGAGCTGTTTTTT. This encodes CASSQARNTGELFF.

The chain joins TRBV30 to TRBJ2-1; D possibly corresponds to TRBD2 (5 bases). This CDR3 has 17 residues. V lost 0 bases and J 1 base, leaving 16 bases between the germline ends. In germline, CDR1 is GTSNPN, CDR2 SVGIG (reference sequence). This CDR3 is CAWSVGPTRGSYNEQFF. The CDR3 DNA sequence: TGTGCCTGGAGTGTCGGACCTACTCGGGGTTCCTACAATGAGCAGTTCTTC. The variable domain in full, completed from reference TRBV30 and TRBJ2-1, reads SQTIHQWPATLVQPVGSPLSLECTVEGTSNPNLYWYRQAAGRGLQLLFYSVGIGQISSEVPQNLSASRPQDRQFILSSKKLLLSDSGFYLCAWSVGPTRGSYNEQFFGPGTRLTVL.

The rearrangement joins TRBV29-1 to TRBJ2-7, with 10 bases lining up with TRBD1. V shed 6 bases, J shed 7 bases, and the junction held 6 bases outside the gene matches. Germline lookup yields CDR1 SQVTM and CDR2 ANQGSEA. This CDR3 spans 12 amino acids. CDR3 coding DNA: TGCAGCGTAGAGACAGGGGGCGGTGAGCAGTACTTC. Residues: CSVETGGGEQYF.

This clone was recorded a few times. The J gene is TRBJ1-1, the V gene TRBV7-2; the match to TRBD1 covers 8 bases. Losses at the gene ends were 7 bases for V and 6 bases for J; bases not matched to a gene: 4. Germline values: CDR1 SGHTA, CDR2 FQGNSA. This CDR3 region has 12 residues. The CDR3: CASIKQGAEAFF. In nucleotides, the CDR3 is TGTGCCAGCATAAAACAGGGGGCTGAAGCTTTCTTT.

In this sample, this clone turned up once. The CDR3 here is CASSADTSGRPYEQYF. DNA for the CDR3: TGTGCCAGCAGCGCTGACACTAGCGGGAGACCATACGAGCAGTACTTC. This rearrangement joins TRBV9 to TRBJ2-7; 11 bases match TRBD2. The CDR3 totals 16 residues. V was pared by 3 bases and J by 4 bases, with 9 bases of the junction left unmatched. Germline V gives CDR1 SGDLS, CDR2 YYNGEE.

This clone has more than one count but fewer than ten. The chain links TRBV27 to TRBJ2-7; possible D gene TRBD1, 5 bases. V was trimmed by 5 bases and J by 6 bases, leaving 14 bases between them. CDR1 and CDR2 (germline): MNHEY, SMNVEV (reference sequence). This CDR3 is 13 amino acids long. CDR3 DNA sequence: TGTGCCAGCAGTGAGCAGGGTCCTGCCGAGCAGTACTTC. This sequence encodes CASSEQGPAEQYF.

This clone was seen only a few times. The gene calls are TRBV27 and TRBJ1-3; D is possibly TRBD1 (5 bases). CDR1 is MNHEY and CDR2 is SMNVEV in the germline V gene (reference sequence). V lost 5 bases and J lost 0, with 11 bases in between. The CDR3 contains 15 residues. The CDR3: CASSTQGTSGNTIYF. CDR3 bases: TGTGCCAGCAGTACCCAGGGTACCTCTGGAAACACCATATATTTT.

The rearrangement uses TRBV7-2 and TRBJ1-4, with D maybe TRBD1 (6 bases). Germline V lookup: CDR1 SGHTA, CDR2 FQGNSA. V was clipped by 0 bases and J by 5 bases, with 13 bases between them. This CDR3 region has 16 residues. The CDR3 sequence is CASSLAYGGMNEKLFF. In DNA form, the CDR3 reads TGTGCCAGCAGCTTAGCGTACGGGGGCATGAATGAAAAACTGTTTTTT.

The chain combines TRBV5-6 with TRBJ2-1; tentatively, D is TRBD2 (5 bases). CDR3 length equals 15 residues. The V and J ends lost 2 bases and 4 bases respectively, with 13 bases between them. Per the germline V gene, CDR1 is SGHDT and CDR2 is YYEEEE. The CDR3 DNA reads TGTGCCAGCAGCTTAATTGAGACTATGTACAATGAGCAGTTCTTC. It translates to CASSLIETMYNEQFF. The variable domain in full, completed from reference TRBV5-6 and TRBJ2-1, reads DAGVTQSPTHLIKTRGQQVTLRCSPKSGHDTVSWYQQALGQGPQFIFQYYEEEERQRGNFPDRFSGHQFPNYSSELNVNALLLGDSALYLCASSLIETMYNEQFFGPGTRLTVL.

The V call is TRBV2, the J call TRBJ2-3, with D tentatively TRBD2 (5 bases). CDR3 length: 16 residues. The germline gives CDR1 SNHLY, CDR2 FYNNEI. Trimming removed 2 bases from V and 2 bases from J, with 14 bases in between. The CDR3 DNA reads as TGTGCCAGCAGTGAACTAACTAGAGGCAACACAGATACGCAGTATTTT. Amino acid sequence: CASSELTRGNTDTQYF. Using reference TRBV2 and TRBJ2-3 for the parts outside the CDR3, the full variable domain is EPEVTQTPSHQVTQMGQEVILRCVPISNHLYFYWYRQILGQKVEFLVSFYNNEISEKSEIFDDQFSVERPDGSNFTLKIRSTKLEDSAMYFCASSELTRGNTDTQYFGPGTRLTVL.

A few counts support this clone. This chain uses TRBV14 with TRBJ1-4; 8 bases map to TRBD1. Germline CDR1 reads SGHDN; CDR2 reads FVKESK. The CDR3 loop spans 17 amino acids. With V trimmed by 2 bases and J by 5 bases, 10 bases remained unmatched. In nucleotides, the CDR3 is TGTGCCAGCAGCCAACAAGGACAGGGACGGTCCAATGAAAAACTGTTTTTT. Its translation: CASSQQGQGRSNEKLFF.

This chain connects TRBV5-1 to TRBJ2-2, with 7 bases aligning to TRBD1. V lost 4 bases and J lost 0; bases outside the gene matches: 6. Germline loops: CDR1 SGHRS, CDR2 YFSETQ. The CDR3 extends over 16 amino acids. The CDR3 sequence: CASSGTGDPNTGELFF. The CDR3 DNA is TGCGCCAGCAGCGGAACAGGGGACCCGAACACCGGGGAGCTGTTTTTT.

The chain joins TRBV12-5 to TRBJ1-1, with D uncertain. From germline, CDR1 is LGHNT and CDR2 FRNRAP. V dropped 1 base and J dropped 5 bases, with 8 bases sitting between them. The CDR3 is 13 amino acids. This CDR3 reads CASGLEPGTEAFF. The CDR3 DNA sequence: TGTGCTAGTGGTTTGGAACCCGGGACTGAAGCTTTCTTT.

The V call is TRBV5-6, the J call TRBJ2-2, with D maybe TRBD1 (5 bases). V was cut by 4 bases and J by 3 bases, with 13 bases left in between. Per the germline V gene, CDR1 is SGHDT and CDR2 is YYEEEE. This CDR3 contains 15 residues. The CDR3 here is CASSPPDTYTGELFF. DNA of the CDR3: TGTGCCAGCAGCCCGCCGGACACTTACACCGGGGAGCTGTTTTTT.

This clone was counted between two and nine times. V and J are TRBV6-1 and TRBJ1-5; D not certain. V was trimmed by 9 bases and J by 8 bases, leaving 11 bases between them. The CDR3 has 11 residues. Germline CDR1 MNHNS, CDR2 SASEGT. CDR3 nucleotide sequence: TGTGCCAGTAGAGGCAGCGAGCCCCAGCATTTT. Protein product: CASRGSEPQHF.

This clone showed up just a few times. The rearrangement links TRBV4-3 to TRBJ1-1, with D unresolved. The ends were cut back, 0 bases at V and 5 bases at J, with 13 bases in the middle. CDR1 is LGHNA and CDR2 is YSLEER in the germline V gene. CDR3 length: 15 residues. DNA for the CDR3: TGCGCCAGCAGCCAAGATCCCGCGGGAGGGACTGAAGCTTTCTTT. This sequence encodes CASSQDPAGGTEAFF.

This clone has a handful of counts. V usage is TRBV9 and J usage is TRBJ2-3, with D perhaps given as TRBD1 or TRBD2 (6 bases each). Looked up from germline, CDR1 is SGDLS and CDR2 is YYNGEE. The length of the CDR3 is 16 residues. The V end was cut by 2 bases, the J end by 4 bases, with 17 bases between. CDR3 sequence reads: CASSVGGARRADTQYF. The DNA of the CDR3 is TGTGCCAGCAGCGTGGGGGGCGCGAGGAGAGCAGATACGCAGTATTTT.

The chain has TRBV7-2 and TRBJ2-3; 9 positions match TRBD2. CDR1 and CDR2 (germline): SGHTA, FQGNSA. The CDR3 loop spans 13 amino acids. V lost 5 bases, J lost 10 bases, and 7 bases stayed unmatched. For the CDR3, the DNA is TGTGCCAGCAGCGAGCGGGGGGCAGAGCCGCAGTATTTT. Translating gives CASSERGAEPQYF.

The chain combines TRBV18 with TRBJ1-2; 8 bases are a match to TRBD1. The CDR3 sequence is 17 residues long. Trimming cost V 3 bases and J 3 bases; bases outside gene matches: 12. In germline, CDR1 is KGHSH, CDR2 LQKENI. CDR3 nucleotide sequence: TGTGCCAGCTCACCGATGTTGGACAGGGCTCGATACTATGGCTACACCTTC. It translates to CASSPMLDRARYYGYTF. The full variable domain, in which reference TRBV18 and TRBJ1-2 provide the parts outside the CDR3, is NAGVMQNPRHLVRRRGQEARLRCSPMKGHSHVYWYRQLPEEGLKFMVYLQKENIIDESGMPKERFSAEFPKEGPSILRIQQVVRGDSAAYFCASSPMLDRARYYGYTFGSGTRLTVV.

This clone was seen only once. The V gene is TRBV30, the J gene TRBJ1-5, with D hard to call. Germline loops: CDR1 GTSNPN, CDR2 SVGIG (reference sequence). CDR3 length: 12 amino acids. The V gene lost 4 bases and the J gene lost 9 bases, with 13 bases spanning the gap. The CDR3 reads CAWKSAGGPQHF. The CDR3 DNA reads TGTGCCTGGAAATCCGCCGGCGGGCCCCAGCATTTT.